The 30 T cell receptor beta chains listed next were all sequenced from one sample in a study of blood T cell repertoires in COVID-19. TCRdb's copy holds only in-frame clones and misses some; the assay was immunoSEQ multiplex PCR. Among roughly 12,000 clones listed, roughly four fifths were seen once. Material: peripheral blood. The origin of the receptors is an elderly man with acute or convalescent COVID-19.

This clone was counted a single time. The chain carries TRBV19 and TRBJ1-5; D is possibly TRBD1 (6 bases). Trimming stripped 6 bases from V and 5 bases from J, with 17 bases between. CDR1 is LNHDA, CDR2 SQIVND, per germline (reference sequence). The length of the CDR3 is 15 residues. The DNA of the CDR3 is TGTGCCAGTAGGGGAACCGGACAGAATTATCAGCCCCAGCATTTT. It codes for CASRGTGQNYQPQHF.

The chain recombines TRBV7-8 with TRBJ1-2, with 10 bases lining up with TRBD1. The CDR3 covers 15 residues. The J segment lost 8 bases and the V segment lost 5 bases, leaving 11 bases of the junction unmatched. CDR1 SGHVS and CDR2 FQNEAQ come from the germline V gene. The CDR3 DNA reads as TGTGCCAGCAGCGTAGACAGGGGGCTGGCGGAAGGCTACACCTTC. Translation gives CASSVDRGLAEGYTF.

This clone has only one observation. The chain recombines TRBV5-1 with TRBJ1-6, with 9 bases identical to TRBD1. In germline, CDR1 is SGHRS, CDR2 YFSETQ. With V trimmed by 3 bases and J by 7 bases, 8 bases remained unmatched. This CDR3 has 16 residues. CDR3 DNA sequence: TGCGCCAGCAGCTCGATCGGGGGACAGGGAAATTCACCCCTCCACTTT. Translating gives CASSSIGGQGNSPLHF.

This clone was recorded a few times. The genes are TRBV7-2 and TRBJ1-5; D gene unclear. CDR1 is SGHTA, CDR2 FQGNSA, per germline. This CDR3 has 14 residues. V was cut by 1 base and J by 7 bases, with 11 bases left in between. CDR3 sequence reads: CASSLGVPGQPQHF. In nucleotides, the CDR3 is TGTGCCAGCAGCTTAGGAGTCCCGGGGCAGCCCCAGCATTTT.

The genes are TRBV5-5 and TRBJ2-7; D is undetermined. Germline V lookup: CDR1 SGHKS, CDR2 YYEKEE (reference sequence). V lost 0 bases and J lost 4, with 8 bases in between. This CDR3 is built from 13 residues. The CDR3 protein is CASSLVSIYEQYF. DNA for the CDR3: TGTGCCAGCAGCTTGGTGAGCATATACGAGCAGTACTTC. Drawing the rest from reference TRBV5-5 and TRBJ2-7, the complete variable domain is DAGVTQSPTHLIKTRGQQVTLRCSPISGHKSVSWYQQVLGQGPQFIFQYYEKEERGRGNFPDRFSARQFPNYSSELNVNALLLGDSALYLCASSLVSIYEQYFGPGTRLTVT.

CDR3 DNA: TGTGCCAGCAGCTTTCTACAGGAGAACACTGAAGCTTTCTTT. This encodes CASSFLQENTEAFF. The gene calls are TRBV7-2 and TRBJ1-1, with D possibly being TRBD1 (5 bases). The CDR3 totals 14 residues. Germline V gene lookup returns CDR1 SGHTA and CDR2 FQGNSA. Trimming shortened V by 3 bases and J by 1 base, and 9 bases separated the two germline ends.

The chain has TRBV7-3 and TRBJ1-1; D might be TRBD1 (6 bases). Deletions cut 5 bases from V and 1 base from J, with 8 bases between. This CDR3 has 13 amino acids. Germline V lookup: CDR1 SGHTA, CDR2 FQGTGA. The CDR3 reads CASSGGENTEAFF. The CDR3 region has the DNA TGTGCCAGCAGCGGGGGCGAGAACACTGAAGCTTTCTTT.

V usage is TRBV5-1 and J usage is TRBJ2-1, with D possibly matching TRBD2 (5 bases). The ends were cut back, 0 bases at V and 3 bases at J, with 7 bases in the middle. The V gene's germline CDR1 is SGHRS and CDR2 YFSETQ. The CDR3 extends over 14 amino acids. Here the CDR3 DNA reads TGCGCCAGCAGCTTGGGGGAGAGCTACAATGAGCAGTTCTTC. Translated: CASSLGESYNEQFF.

This clone was seen only once. The V call is TRBV6-6, the J call TRBJ2-2; D is possibly TRBD1 (5 bases). The CDR3 totals 16 residues. V lost 6 bases and J 0 bases, leaving 14 bases between the germline ends. The germline V gene encodes CDR1 MNHNY and CDR2 SVGAGI (reference sequence). CDR3 loop: CASRVRAASNTGELFF. The DNA for the CDR3 is TGTGCCAGCAGAGTCAGGGCGGCTTCGAACACCGGGGAGCTGTTTTTT.

J is TRBJ2-7 and V is TRBV6-5; TRBD1 aligns across 9 bases. The CDR3 is made up of 13 amino acids. The V gene end was trimmed by 4 bases and the J gene end by 4 bases; junction bases not matched to a gene: 2. Germline V CDR1 and CDR2: MNHEY, SVGAGI. The chain's CDR3 is CASSWTGAYEQYF. Here the CDR3 DNA reads TGTGCCAGCAGTTGGACAGGGGCTTACGAGCAGTACTTC.

This rearrangement joins TRBV5-8 to TRBJ1-4; D is undetermined. The CDR3 loop spans 13 amino acids. The ends were cut back, 1 base at V and 6 bases at J, with 7 bases in the middle. The germline V gene encodes CDR1 SGHTS and CDR2 YDEGEE. The CDR3 sequence: CASSLWQYEKLFF. DNA for the CDR3: TGTGCCAGCAGCTTGTGGCAGTATGAAAAACTGTTTTTT.

The J gene is TRBJ2-1, the V gene TRBV2; 7 bases fit TRBD2. Trimming took 4 bases from V and 7 from J; bases not matched to a gene: 7. There are 14 residues in the CDR3. Germline V gene sequence: CDR1 SNHLY, CDR2 FYNNEI. The CDR3 sequence is CASSGLAVWNEQFF. As DNA, the CDR3 is TGTGCCAGCAGTGGTCTAGCGGTCTGGAATGAGCAGTTCTTC.

The CDR3 spells CASSLRPGGAETQYF. In nucleotides, the CDR3 is TGTGCCAGCAGCTTAAGGCCGGGGGGCGCGGAGACCCAGTACTTC. The chain recombines TRBV7-3 with TRBJ2-5; D perhaps matches TRBD2 (7 bases). The germline V and J ends were trimmed by 1 base and 5 bases, with 14 bases remaining between them. Germline V CDR1 and CDR2: SGHTA, FQGTGA. This CDR3 has 15 residues. Full variable domain (outside the CDR3, taken from reference TRBV7-3 and TRBJ2-5): GAGVSQTPSNKVTEKGKYVELRCDPISGHTALYWYRQSLGQGPEFLIYFQGTGAADDSGLPNDRFFAVRPEGSVSTLKIQRTERGDSAVYLCASSLRPGGAETQYFGPGTRLLVL.

This chain uses TRBV7-9 with TRBJ1-6; tentatively, D is TRBD1 (6 bases). Germline values: CDR1 SEHNR, CDR2 FQNEAQ (reference sequence). The CDR3 contains 17 residues. Trimming removed 3 bases from V and 7 bases from J, with 19 bases in between. CDR3 region: CASSFGQSPLLNSPLHF. CDR3 bases: TGTGCCAGCAGCTTTGGACAGTCTCCCCTTCTCAATTCACCCCTCCACTTT. The full variable domain, its missing parts supplied by reference TRBV7-9 and TRBJ1-6, is DTGVSQNPRHKITKRGQNVTFRCDPISEHNRLYWYRQTLGQGPEFLTYFQNEAQLEKSRLLSDRFSAERPKGSFSTLEIQRTEQGDSAMYLCASSFGQSPLLNSPLHFGNGTRLTVT.

V is TRBV3-1 (or the pseudogene TRBV3-2) and J is TRBJ2-7, with TRBD2 as a possible D gene (6 bases). CDR1 LGHDT and CDR2 YNNKEL come from the germline V gene (reference sequence). V dropped 1 base and J dropped 4 bases, with 11 bases sitting between them. CDR3 length equals 14 residues. CDR3 sequence: CASSQGTTGYEQYF. The DNA for the CDR3 is TGTGCCAGCAGCCAAGGGACTACTGGTTACGAGCAGTACTTC.

The chain joins TRBV11-2 to TRBJ1-3; no reliable D call. Germline loops: CDR1 SGHAT, CDR2 FQNNGV. V lost 4 bases to trimming and J lost 0 bases, with 7 bases between them. This CDR3 spans 14 amino acids. The CDR3 region is CASSWRPSGNTIYF. In DNA, the CDR3 is TGTGCCAGCAGCTGGCGGCCCTCTGGAAACACCATATATTTT.

This chain uses TRBV27 with TRBJ2-5; 7 bases are shared with TRBD1. V was clipped by 6 bases and J by 1 base; unmatched bases: 5. Germline V gene sequence: CDR1 MNHEY, CDR2 SMNVEV (reference sequence). CDR3 size: 14 residues. For the CDR3, the DNA is TGTGCCAGCAGCCTGAACAGGGGCCAAGAGACCCAGTACTTC. This translates into CASSLNRGQETQYF.

The chain joins TRBV6-1 to TRBJ1-6, with D possibly matching TRBD1 (5 bases). The length of the CDR3 is 16 residues. CDR1 and CDR2 from the germline V gene are MNHNS and SASEGT. V was trimmed by 3 bases and J by 8 bases, leaving 17 bases between them. The CDR3 DNA follows: TGTGCCAGCAGTGAGCTGCGGGGCAGGCGGGATTCACCCCTCCACTTT. This gives the protein CASSELRGRRDSPLHF.

This clone was recorded once. V and J are TRBV5-5 and TRBJ1-3; no clear D gene. V lost 1 base and J lost 0, with 8 bases in between. The CDR3 totals 15 residues. Germline CDR1 is SGHKS and CDR2 is YYEKEE (reference sequence). CDR3 nucleotide sequence: TGTGCCAGCAGCTTGTGGTGGGCCTCTGGAAACACCATATATTTT. Protein sequence: CASSLWWASGNTIYF.

This chain joins TRBV7-9 and TRBJ2-1, with D unresolved. Per germline, CDR1 SEHNR and CDR2 FQNEAQ (reference sequence). This CDR3 comprises 14 residues. Trimming pared 3 bases from V and 8 bases from J, leaving 14 bases between. CDR3 residues: CASSLSGRLDEQFF. Here the CDR3 DNA reads TGTGCCAGCAGCTTGAGTGGCAGGCTCGATGAGCAGTTCTTC. The full variable domain, its missing parts supplied by reference TRBV7-9 and TRBJ2-1, is DTGVSQNPRHKITKRGQNVTFRCDPISEHNRLYWYRQTLGQGPEFLTYFQNEAQLEKSRLLSDRFSAERPKGSFSTLEIQRTEQGDSAMYLCASSLSGRLDEQFFGPGTRLTVL.

The chain combines TRBV6-5 with TRBJ2-5; a possible D gene is TRBD2 (5 bases). There are 14 residues in the CDR3. Germline V lookup: CDR1 MNHEY, CDR2 SVGAGI. The V end lost 7 bases, the J end lost 0 bases, and 12 bases lay between the germline ends. CDR3 bases: TGTGCCAGCATTAGCGTATCAAACCAAGAGACCCAGTACTTC. Translated, it gives CASISVSNQETQYF.

V gene TRBV5-1 combines with J gene TRBJ2-3, with 15 positions matching TRBD2. Germline CDR1 and CDR2: SGHRS and YFSETQ. V was clipped by 5 bases and J by 3 bases; unmatched bases: 4. This CDR3 spans 16 amino acids. The chain's CDR3 is CASSWTSGGVTDTQYF. The CDR3 nucleotides are TGCGCCAGCAGTTGGACTAGCGGGGGGGTGACAGATACGCAGTATTTT.

This clone was picked up a small number of times. The gene calls are TRBV2 and TRBJ2-3; 10 bases are a match to TRBD2. Germline lookup yields CDR1 SNHLY and CDR2 FYNNEI. CDR3 length: 16 amino acids. V lost 6 bases and J lost 6; bases outside the gene matches: 12. CDR3 sequence reads: CASSPRGPGLADTQYF. The CDR3 coding sequence is TGTGCCAGCAGCCCCAGGGGACCGGGACTAGCGGATACGCAGTATTTT.

Notes on this clone: One junction end disagrees with the germline gene, perhaps due to a read error. The gene calls are TRBV2 and TRBJ1-6; tentatively, D is TRBD1 (6 bases). Per germline, CDR1 SNHLY and CDR2 FYNNEI. The CDR3 contains 15 residues. DNA of the CDR3: TGTGCCAGCAGGGAAGACAGGCATAGTAATTCACCCCTCCACTTT. Encoded protein: CASREDRHSNSPLHF.

The chain employs TRBV6-6 and TRBJ2-3, with 12 nucleotides matching TRBD2. V gave up 5 bases and J gave up 0 bases; unmatched junction bases: 6. The CDR3 extends over 17 amino acids. The germline V gene encodes CDR1 MNHNY and CDR2 SVGAGI (reference sequence). The CDR3 DNA reads TGTGCCAGCAGTCGGACTAGCGGGGCCTCTAGCACAGATACGCAGTATTTT. This gives the protein CASSRTSGASSTDTQYF.

The V and J genes are TRBV11-2 and TRBJ1-2; D remains unclear. V lost 5 bases and J lost 2, with 6 bases in between. The CDR3 extends over 12 amino acids. Germline V gives CDR1 SGHAT, CDR2 FQNNGV. CDR3 bases: TGTGCCAGCAGCCGCGAAAACTATGGCTACACCTTC. Translating it yields CASSRENYGYTF.

This sequence joins TRBV2 and TRBJ1-1; 8 positions match TRBD1. CDR3 length: 14 residues. V lost 4 bases and J lost 5; bases outside the gene matches: 6. Germline CDR1 is SNHLY and CDR2 is FYNNEI. As DNA, the CDR3 is TGTGCCAGCAGTGTCCAGGGGGCGGGAACTGAAGCTTTCTTT. It specifies CASSVQGAGTEAFF.

The chain employs TRBV6-6 and TRBJ1-1, with D tentatively TRBD1 (5 bases). Germline V lookup: CDR1 MNHNY, CDR2 SVGAGI (reference sequence). The CDR3 loop spans 14 amino acids. The CDR3 sequence is CVSQRLAGGTEAFF. CDR3 DNA: TGTGTCTCTCAAAGATTAGCGGGGGGCACTGAAGCTTTCTTT.

This chain connects TRBV19 to TRBJ2-3, with D perhaps TRBD2 (6 bases). The CDR3 has 13 amino acids. Trimming took off 5 bases at V and 8 bases at J, with 14 bases between the two ends. Germline V gene sequence: CDR1 LNHDA, CDR2 SQIVND (reference sequence). CDR3 coding DNA: TGTGCCAGTAGTCGCGGGACGGCGGGTACGCAGTATTTT. Protein sequence: CASSRGTAGTQYF.

Here the CDR3 reads CSASDRRGYTF. CDR3 DNA sequence: TGCAGTGCTTCCGACAGGAGGGGCTACACCTTC. The V gene is TRBV20-1, the J gene TRBJ1-2; weak D call: TRBD1 (6 bases). Trimming removed 5 bases at V and 8 bases at J, with 12 bases between. Germline V CDR1 and CDR2: DFQATT, SNEGSKA (reference sequence). CDR3 length: 11 residues.